These T cell receptor beta chains were read from a single sample in a study of cytomegalovirus exposure and HLA in healthy donors. The table came from immunoSEQ multiplex PCR; TCRdb's copy has only in-frame clones and leaves some out. The table has 95,000 to 150,000 clones, 80% seen once; the top ten hold about 0.22%. The sample consisted of PBMCs. The source of these receptors is a man between 50 and 59 years old in good health and CMV-seronegative. Both conserved end residues are part of each CDR3. The D gene is left open where the match is weak.

>TRBJ1-5|TRBV5-5|TRBD1
CASSLAGRGLSQPQHF
>TRBJ2-7|TRBV27|TRBD1
CASSLYRGYEQYF
>TRBJ1-2|TRBV19|.
CASSMRDSYGYTF
>TRBJ2-1|TRBV4-1|TRBD2
CASSQDLAGDRWNEQFF
>TRBJ1-6|TRBV28|.
CASSVQDYNSPLHF
>TRBJ2-2|TRBV4-2|.
CASSQEGQITGELFF
>TRBJ2-7|TRBV19|.
CASGPRVSPYEQYF
>TRBJ1-1|TRBV30|TRBD1
CAWQGGNTEAFF
>TRBJ2-1|TRBV11-2|TRBD2
CASSVLTSGTLYNEQFF
>TRBJ1-5|TRBV7-2|.
CASSFFNQPQHF
>TRBJ2-1|TRBV14|TRBD2
CASSQNHIAGGEQFF